This TCR beta chain appears in the sequencing data of a study of T cell changes during pregnancy in multiple sclerosis. Germline V CDR1 and CDR2: SEHNR, FQNEAQ (reference sequence). The CDR3 sequence is 16 residues long. The germline V and J ends were trimmed by 5 bases and 2 bases, with 16 bases remaining between them. The data were produced by immunoSEQ multiplex PCR, yet TCRdb's version contains in-frame clones alone and is incomplete. The sample lists 49,000 or so clones; approximately 94% were seen once. The chain has TRBV7-9 and TRBJ1-3, with D perhaps TRBD1 (6 bases). This clonotype was obtained from a female donor with multiple sclerosis, enrolled in a pregnancy study. This specimen was CD8+ T cells from peripheral blood mononuclear cells, taken before pregnancy. CDR3 sequence reads: CASSREAQGTGNTIYF. In DNA form, the CDR3 reads TGTGCCAGCAGCCGAGAGGCGCAGGGGACTGGAAACACCATATATTTT.